This record concerns one T cell receptor (beta chain) sequence. Its antigen is still unknown. These data belong to a study of CD8 T cells in ankylosing spondylitis. Whole-study findings and limits: There was a TCR beta motif, made of fewer than 10 highly homologous variants, that appeared characteristic of ankylosing spondylitis blood. Matched ankylosing spondylitis synovial fluid reportedly contained a significantly enriched population of disease-linked clones. Past studies reported some motif variants in reactive arthritis synovial fluid and blood.

The CDR3 is made up of 16 amino acids. J was trimmed by 3 bases and V by 10 bases; bases with no gene match: 14. Germline V gene sequence: CDR1 SGHNT, CDR2 YENEEA. TCRdb re-called the 5' RACE reads with MiXCR, one entry per CDR3 protein. The table has some 130,000 distinct CDR3 sequences, roughly 8% seen once. The clonotype originates from a male donor with ankylosing spondylitis. The V gene is TRBV11-3, the J gene TRBJ2-2; 7 bases align to TRBD2. The sample taken for sequencing was synovial fluid, either unsorted or a sorted T cell fraction (not recorded which). Here the CDR3 reads CATHRGVDSDTGELFF. The CDR3 DNA sequence: TGTGCCACCCACCGGGGGGTGGATTCCGACACCGGGGAGCTGTTTTTT.